This record looks at one T cell receptor (beta chain) sequence and its context. This specimen belongs to a study of cytomegalovirus exposure and HLA in healthy donors. TCRdb's table, derived via immunoSEQ multiplex PCR, lists solely in-frame clones and lacks some. Of under 200,000 clones listed, roughly 86% were seen once; the top ten hold 4% to 5%. This CDR3 has 14 residues. Germline V gene data show CDR1 as SGDLS and CDR2 as YYNGEE. V lost 3 bases and J lost 4; bases outside the gene matches: 0. Sequences were obtained from PBMCs. The sequence came from a young man in good health and CMV-seropositive. This rearrangement joins TRBV9 to TRBJ2-5, with 13 bases matching TRBD2. The CDR3 sequence is CASSGLAGGETQYF. In DNA, the CDR3 is TGTGCCAGCAGCGGACTAGCGGGAGGAGAGACCCAGTACTTC.